This T cell receptor (beta chain) was recovered during a study of Ad26.COV2.S vaccination and SARS-CoV-2 variants. Study-level background: A COV1001 Ad26.COV2.S trial-arm participant provided the sample. Once or twice, 56 days apart, Ad26.COV2.S was delivered intramuscularly.

This clone occurred a few times. Its target is unknown. Assay used: immunoSEQ multiplex PCR; TCRdb lists only in-frame clones, some missing. The table has roughly 350,000 clones, about 88% seen once. Study observations and caveats: Responses of T cells in total may have been underestimated by the TCR breadth and depth analyses.

Treatment: 19 received Ad26.COV2.S at low or high dose, single or two shots; about 5 received placebo; per-sample allocation not given. Samples analyzed were those drawn on day 63 after the first vaccine or placebo injection. The shot given was an Ad26 vector that makes Wuhan-strain SARS-CoV-2 spike. The germline gives CDR1 SGHVS, CDR2 FQNEAQ. This CDR3 has 14 amino acids. Trimming stripped 2 bases from V and 2 bases from J, with 9 bases between. The clonotype was recovered from a person between 18 and 59 years old who received the Ad26.COV2.S COVID-19 vaccine or a placebo. The V gene is TRBV7-8, the J gene TRBJ1-1; no clear D. Specimen: peripheral blood, collected in a trial of Ad26.COV2.S vaccine versus placebo. The CDR3: CASSLKSLNTEAFF. The DNA of the CDR3 is TGTGCCAGCAGCTTAAAATCACTAAACACTGAAGCTTTCTTT.